A single sample is the source of the 7 T cell receptor beta chains below, sequenced in a study of T cell repertoires in cytomegalovirus infection. These TCRs' antigens remain unknown. TCRdb analysed the reads with MiXCR anew, one entry per CDR3 protein. The sample lists around 100,000 distinct CDR3 sequences; about a tenth were seen once. Sequencing was done on a sample of PBMCs, sequenced either directly or after in vitro stimulation (not recorded which). These receptors were obtained from a human donor in good health (CMV status not recorded). Some clones in this sample may be carry-over from other donors' samples.

This clonotype was detected a few times. The chain employs TRBV7-3 and TRBJ2-5; 8 positions agree with TRBD1. Germline V gene data show CDR1 as SGHTA and CDR2 as FQGTGA. The CDR3 runs to 13 residues. The trim removed 6 bases at V and 7 bases at J, leaving 7 bases unmatched. The CDR3 DNA is TGTGCCAGCAGTACAGGGGGATGGGGGACCCAGTACTTC. Translating gives CASSTGGWGTQYF.

This clonotype was seen a handful of times. The V call is TRBV10-3, the J call TRBJ2-7, with D perhaps assigned TRBD1 or TRBD2 (5 bases each). There are 12 residues in the CDR3. Germline loops: CDR1 ENHRY, CDR2 SYGVKD. The V and J ends lost 10 bases and 4 bases respectively, with 14 bases between them. CDR3 sequence: CATGLGVYEQYV. The CDR3 nucleotides read TGTGCCACTGGCTTGGGGGTGTACGAGCAGTACGTC.

V usage is TRBV11-2 and J usage is TRBJ2-1; unclear D gene. CDR3 length equals 14 residues. Germline V lookup: CDR1 SGHAT, CDR2 FQNNGV. Trimming removed 5 bases at V and 10 bases at J, with 18 bases between. Here the CDR3 reads CASSPGGRAREQFF. Written as DNA, the CDR3 is TGTGCCAGCAGCCCCGGCGGTCGGGCCCGGGAGCAGTTCTTC.

This clonotype was counted many times. The CDR3 DNA reads TGTGCCACCAGTGATTTGTATAGCGTAGGGGTCAATGAGCAGTTCTTC. Encoded protein: CATSDLYSVGVNEQFF. The chain links TRBV24-1 to TRBJ2-1; D tentatively reads TRBD1 or TRBD2 (5 bases each). The V end lost 0 bases, the J end lost 6 bases, and 14 bases lay between the germline ends. Looked up from germline, CDR1 is KGHDR and CDR2 is SFDVKD. The CDR3 extends over 16 amino acids.

This clonotype was seen many times. The chain employs TRBV10-3 and TRBJ1-2; unclear D gene. Germline loops: CDR1 ENHRY, CDR2 SYGVKD. The CDR3 totals 14 residues. V dropped 2 bases and J dropped 3 bases, with 10 bases sitting between them. The CDR3 region is CAISESQRDYGYTF. CDR3 coding DNA: TGTGCCATCAGTGAGAGCCAACGAGACTATGGCTACACCTTC.

The gene calls are TRBV29-1 and TRBJ1-5; 9 bases map to TRBD1. The germline V gene encodes CDR1 SQVTM and CDR2 ANQGSEA. The CDR3 sequence is 14 residues long. With V trimmed by 5 bases and J by 2 bases, 4 bases remained unmatched. CDR3 protein: CSVMTGGRNQPQHF. CDR3 nucleotides: TGCAGCGTTATGACAGGGGGACGCAATCAGCCCCAGCATTTT.

The rearrangement links TRBV20-1 to TRBJ2-7; D perhaps matches TRBD2 (6 bases). The CDR3 runs to 12 residues. Trimming stripped 0 bases from V and 6 bases from J, with 9 bases between. Germline CDR1 is DFQATT and CDR2 is SNEGSKA (reference sequence). The CDR3 coding sequence is TGCAGTGCTAGAGATCCGGGGGTCGAGCAGTACTTC. Its translation is CSARDPGVEQYF.